A single TCR beta chain is shown here with its context. Its antigen remains unknown. The source of the sample is a study of CD8 T cells in ankylosing spondylitis. Findings and limits, study-wide: Reportedly, disease-linked clones are significantly enriched in ankylosing spondylitis patients' matched synovial fluid. Previous work reported some of these motif variants in the synovial fluid and blood of reactive arthritis. There was a TCR beta motif, made of eight highly homologous variants, that appeared characteristic of ankylosing spondylitis blood.

The ends lost 1 base at V and 0 bases at J; junction bases unmatched: 15. Germline-derived CDR1 and CDR2 are DFQATT and SNEGSKA (reference sequence). The length of the CDR3 is 18 residues. By quantitative 5'-RACE with molecular barcodes, the TCR beta libraries were made. MiXCR, run by TCRdb on the 5' RACE reads, gives a single entry per CDR3 protein. The table includes approximately 140,000 distinct CDR3 sequences, under 55% detected once. Sequencing was performed on synovial fluid, either unsorted or a sorted T cell fraction (not recorded which). The V gene is TRBV20-1, the J gene TRBJ2-7, with 7 bases identical to TRBD2. The source of this sequence is a male donor with ankylosing spondylitis. The CDR3: CSARGEGRLAFSSYEQYF. CDR3 sequence (DNA): TGCAGTGCTAGAGGAGAGGGTCGACTAGCCTTCAGCTCCTACGAGCAGTACTTC.